Described below is a single T cell receptor beta chain sequence and its context. These data come from a study of control samples from healthy donors and cancer patients. Generated by immunoSEQ multiplex PCR, the TCRdb table keeps only in-frame clones and is missing some. Recorded here are fewer than 250,000 clones; the top ten clones represent under 2.5%. The V gene's germline CDR1 is MNHEY and CDR2 SVGAGI. CDR3 size: 14 residues. The V gene end was trimmed by 6 bases and the J gene end by 13 bases; junction bases not matched to a gene: 13. The V and J genes are TRBV6-5 and TRBJ1-5; 9 bases are shared with TRBD1. The sequence came from a woman in her thirties in good health. Sequencing used blood. CDR3 DNA: TGTGCCAGCAGCCTACAGGGGGCCGGAGAGAAACAGCATTTT. It is translated as CASSLQGAGEKQHF.